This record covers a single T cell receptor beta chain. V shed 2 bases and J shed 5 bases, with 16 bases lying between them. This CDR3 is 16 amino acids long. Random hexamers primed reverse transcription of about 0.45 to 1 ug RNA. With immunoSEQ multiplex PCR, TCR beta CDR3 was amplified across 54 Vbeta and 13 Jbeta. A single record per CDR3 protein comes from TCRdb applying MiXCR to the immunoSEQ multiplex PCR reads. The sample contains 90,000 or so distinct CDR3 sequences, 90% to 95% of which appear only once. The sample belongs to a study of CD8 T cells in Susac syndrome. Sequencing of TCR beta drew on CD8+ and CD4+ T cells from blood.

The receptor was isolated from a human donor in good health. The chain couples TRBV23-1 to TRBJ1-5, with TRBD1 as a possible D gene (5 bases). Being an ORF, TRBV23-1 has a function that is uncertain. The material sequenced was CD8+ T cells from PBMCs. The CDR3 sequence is CASSQPGRGSDQPQHF. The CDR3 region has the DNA TGCGCCAGCAGTCAACCGGGAAGGGGCTCGGATCAGCCCCAGCATTTT.